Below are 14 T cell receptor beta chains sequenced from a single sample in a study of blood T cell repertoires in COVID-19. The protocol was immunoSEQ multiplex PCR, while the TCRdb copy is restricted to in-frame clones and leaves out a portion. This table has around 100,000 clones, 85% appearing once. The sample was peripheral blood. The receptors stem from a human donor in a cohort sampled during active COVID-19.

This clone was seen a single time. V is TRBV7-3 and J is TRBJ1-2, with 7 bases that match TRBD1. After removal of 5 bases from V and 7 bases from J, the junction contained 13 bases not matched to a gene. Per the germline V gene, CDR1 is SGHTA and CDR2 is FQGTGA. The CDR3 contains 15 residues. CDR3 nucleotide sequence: TGTGCCAGCAGCCCCGGGACAGCTCATCTAGGTGGCTACACCTTC. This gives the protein CASSPGTAHLGGYTF.

In nucleotides, the CDR3 is TGTGCCAGCAGCCCACAGGGGGCACATGAAAAACTGTTTTTT. Encoded protein: CASSPQGAHEKLFF. The V gene is TRBV7-2, the J gene TRBJ1-4; 9 nucleotides match TRBD1. From germline, CDR1 is SGHTA and CDR2 FQGNSA. With V trimmed by 5 bases and J by 6 bases, 4 bases remained unmatched. This CDR3 is built from 14 residues.

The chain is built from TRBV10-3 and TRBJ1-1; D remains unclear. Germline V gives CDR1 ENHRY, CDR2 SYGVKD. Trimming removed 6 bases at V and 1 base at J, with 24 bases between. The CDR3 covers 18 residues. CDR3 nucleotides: TGTGCCATCAGCCCATCTGCTCGTTCGGCCCGCGGGAACACTGAAGCTTTCTTT. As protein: CAISPSARSARGNTEAFF.

The CDR3 nucleotides are TGTGCCACCAGCACCTGGACAGGGGAGGATGGCTACACCTTC. Protein sequence: CATSTWTGEDGYTF. The V call is TRBV15, the J call TRBJ1-2; 9 positions match TRBD1. The germline gives CDR1 LNHNV, CDR2 YYDKDF (reference sequence). V shed 4 bases and J 6 bases; nucleotides not matched to a gene: 6. CDR3 length equals 14 residues.

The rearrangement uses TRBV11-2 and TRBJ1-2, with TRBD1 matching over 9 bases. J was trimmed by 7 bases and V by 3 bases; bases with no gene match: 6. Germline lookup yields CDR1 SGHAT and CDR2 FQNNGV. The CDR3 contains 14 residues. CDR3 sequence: CASSFGTGIFGYTF. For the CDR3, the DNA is TGTGCCAGCAGCTTCGGGACAGGGATCTTTGGCTACACCTTC.

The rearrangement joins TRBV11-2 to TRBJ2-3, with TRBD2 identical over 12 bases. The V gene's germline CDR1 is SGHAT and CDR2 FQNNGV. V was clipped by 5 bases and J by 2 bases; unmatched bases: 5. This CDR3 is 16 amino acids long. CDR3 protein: CASSATSGGLTDTQYF. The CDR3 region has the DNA TGTGCCAGCAGCGCGACTAGCGGGGGCCTCACAGATACGCAGTATTTT. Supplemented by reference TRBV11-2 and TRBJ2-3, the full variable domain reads EAGVAQSPRYKIIEKRQSVAFWCNPISGHATLYWYQQILGQGPKLLIQFQNNGVVDDSQLPKDRFSAERLKGVDSTLKIQPAKLEDSAVYLCASSATSGGLTDTQYFGPGTRLTVL.

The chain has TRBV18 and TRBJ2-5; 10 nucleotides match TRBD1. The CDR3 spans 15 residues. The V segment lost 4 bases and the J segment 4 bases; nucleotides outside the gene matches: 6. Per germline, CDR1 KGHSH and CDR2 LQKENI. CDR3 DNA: TGTGCCAGCTCACGGGGGACAGGGGCTGGAGAGACCCAGTACTTC. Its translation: CASSRGTGAGETQYF.

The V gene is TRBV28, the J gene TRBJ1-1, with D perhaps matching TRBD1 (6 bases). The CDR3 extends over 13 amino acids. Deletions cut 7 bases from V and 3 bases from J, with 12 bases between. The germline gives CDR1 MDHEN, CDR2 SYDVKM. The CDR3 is CASTRDRYTEAFF. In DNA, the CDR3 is TGTGCCAGCACCAGAGACAGGTACACTGAAGCTTTCTTT.

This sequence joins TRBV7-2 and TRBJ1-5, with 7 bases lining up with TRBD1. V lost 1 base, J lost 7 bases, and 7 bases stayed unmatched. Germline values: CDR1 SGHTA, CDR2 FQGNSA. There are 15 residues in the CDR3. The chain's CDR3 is CASSLDDRERQPQHF. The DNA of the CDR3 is TGTGCCAGCAGCTTAGACGACAGGGAGAGGCAGCCCCAGCATTTT.

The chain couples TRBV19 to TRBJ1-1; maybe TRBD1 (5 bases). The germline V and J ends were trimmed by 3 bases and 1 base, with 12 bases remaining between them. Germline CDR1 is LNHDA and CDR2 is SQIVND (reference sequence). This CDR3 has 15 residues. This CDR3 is CASSIMGPENTEAFF. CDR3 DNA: TGTGCCAGTAGTATTATGGGGCCCGAGAACACTGAAGCTTTCTTT.

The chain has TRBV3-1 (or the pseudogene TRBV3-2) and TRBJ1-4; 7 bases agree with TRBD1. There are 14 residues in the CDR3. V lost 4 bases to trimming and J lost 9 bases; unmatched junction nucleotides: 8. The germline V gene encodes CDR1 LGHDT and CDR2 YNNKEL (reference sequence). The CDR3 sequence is CASSLGQNMKKLFF. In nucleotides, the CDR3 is TGTGCCAGCAGCCTGGGACAGAACATGAAAAAACTGTTTTTT.

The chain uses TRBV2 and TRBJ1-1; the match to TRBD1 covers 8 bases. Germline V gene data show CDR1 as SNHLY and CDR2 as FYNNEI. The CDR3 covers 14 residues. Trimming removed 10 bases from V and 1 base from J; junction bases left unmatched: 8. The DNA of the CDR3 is TGTGCCACCATGGAGGACAGGGCGAACACTGAAGCTTTCTTT. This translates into CATMEDRANTEAFF.

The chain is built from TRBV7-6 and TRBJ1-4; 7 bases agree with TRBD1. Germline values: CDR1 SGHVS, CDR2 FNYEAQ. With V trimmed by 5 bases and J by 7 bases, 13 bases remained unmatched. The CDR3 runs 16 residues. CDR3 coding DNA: TGTGCCAGCAGCGCCACAACAGGGGTTAATAGTGAAAAACTGTTTTTT. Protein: CASSATTGVNSEKLFF.

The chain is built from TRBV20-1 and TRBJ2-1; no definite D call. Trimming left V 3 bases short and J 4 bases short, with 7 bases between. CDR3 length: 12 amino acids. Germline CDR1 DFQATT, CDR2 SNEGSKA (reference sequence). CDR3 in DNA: TGCAGTGCTAGTCAGACTTACAATGAGCAGTTCTTC. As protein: CSASQTYNEQFF.